This T cell receptor beta chain was sequenced during a study of blood T cell repertoires in COVID-19. Study details: COVID-19 samples from acute and convalescent phases originated in the United States, Italy and Spain. Nucleic acid was either cDNA or gDNA, and it came from T cells, B-cell-depleted T cells, or PBMCs.

CDR3 length: 16 amino acids. Germline V gives CDR1 MRHNA, CDR2 SNTAGT. V gave up 8 bases and J gave up 0 bases; unmatched junction bases: 10. As processed by the authors: Reference gene primer amplification gave estimated nucleated cell counts. Assay used: immunoSEQ multiplex PCR; TCRdb lists only in-frame clones, some missing. V and J calls and clone size are copied from that table; D and trimming were computed from the DNA. Found here are roughly 250,000 clones, about 88% of them singletons; the top ten hold 2% to 2.5%. This sequence joins TRBV6-4 and TRBJ2-1; 7 nucleotides align to TRBD2. The receptor was derived from a middle-aged woman who had recovered from COVID-19. The sequenced sample was peripheral blood. The CDR3: CASRYPGGISYNEQFF. CDR3 nucleotide sequence: TGTGCCAGCCGATACCCGGGGGGAATCTCCTACAATGAGCAGTTCTTC.